The 23 T cell receptor beta chains reported below all come from one sample, sequenced in a study of Graves' ophthalmopathy and Graves' hyperthyroidism. Scientists amplified the TCR beta CDR3 regions from RNA transcripts. A first-round RT-PCR used HTBI primers, followed by a second-round multiplex PCR. TCRdb re-derived calls from the multiplex PCR reads in MiXCR, one entry per CDR3 protein. The data contain more than 1,000,000 distinct CDR3 sequences, about 40% of them seen just once; the ten biggest clones take up 11%. Sequencing was done on a sample of peripheral blood or thyroid tissue (not recorded which). The receptors here all came from an adult man with Graves' hyperthyroidism.

At least ten counts were recorded for this clonotype. V and J are TRBV10-3 and TRBJ2-2; D may be TRBD1 (5 bases). V dropped 3 bases and J dropped 6 bases, with 14 bases sitting between them. The CDR3 has 15 amino acids. Per germline, CDR1 ENHRY and CDR2 SYGVKD. The CDR3 bases are TGTGCCATCAGTGAACAGGAGTCCATGGCCGGGGAGCTGTTTTTT. This sequence encodes CAISEQESMAGELFF.

This clonotype was picked up a small number of times. The chain is built from TRBV5-6 and TRBJ2-5, with D unresolved. The CDR3 totals 14 residues. Trimming pared 5 bases from V and 4 bases from J, leaving 15 bases between. Per germline, CDR1 SGHDT and CDR2 YYEEEE. CDR3 amino acids: CASRKGLPGETQYF. In nucleotides, the CDR3 is TGTGCCAGCAGGAAAGGCCTGCCTGGAGAGACCCAGTACTTC.

This chain joins TRBV29-1 and TRBJ1-2; tentative D call: TRBD1 (5 bases). This CDR3 has 10 residues. Per germline, CDR1 SQVTM and CDR2 ANQGSEA. V was pared by 8 bases and J by 4 bases, with 8 bases between. CDR3 region: CSLQGYGYTF. The CDR3 bases are TGCAGCTTGCAGGGCTATGGCTACACCTTC.

This clonotype was detected only a few times. The junction departs from the called germline gene at one end, perhaps through a read error. The chain combines TRBV7-9 with TRBJ2-5; D gene unclear. The CDR3 contains 11 residues. Germline V gene data show CDR1 as SEHNR and CDR2 as FQNEAQ (reference sequence). The CDR3 sequence: CASSADSTEYF. The DNA for the CDR3 is TGTGCCAGCAGCGCTGACTCGACCGAGTACTTC.

This clonotype was seen ten or more times. The genes are TRBV4-3 and TRBJ2-5; tentative D call: TRBD1 (5 bases). V lost 2 bases to trimming and J lost 5 bases, with 15 bases between them. Per germline, CDR1 LGHNA and CDR2 YSLEER. The CDR3 extends over 15 amino acids. CDR3 bases: TGCGCCAGCAGCCAATCCTACAGGCCCTTGGAGACCCAGTACTTC. Translating it yields CASSQSYRPLETQYF.

Comment on this clonotype: This could be a read error, since a much larger clone is one nucleotide away. The chain employs TRBV6-5 and TRBJ1-2; TRBD1 might be the D (5 bases). The germline V and J ends were trimmed by 7 bases and 12 bases, with 24 bases remaining between them. CDR1 MNHEY and CDR2 SVGAGI come from the germline V gene. This CDR3 has 14 amino acids. Written as DNA, the CDR3 is TGTGCCAGCACCTGGCGTGGAGGGGCCAGCGGCCACACCTTC. Protein: CASTWRGGASGHTF.

The chain combines TRBV12-3 or TRBV12-4 with TRBJ1-1; possibly TRBD1 for D (5 bases). CDR3 length equals 14 residues. Trimming left V 8 bases short and J 4 bases short, with 17 bases between. CDR3 DNA: TGTGCCAGCGGGGACGGGGAGATGAGCACTGAAGCTTTCTTT. Amino acid sequence: CASGDGEMSTEAFF.

This clonotype was seen many times. The chain combines TRBV29-1 with TRBJ1-1; the D is unclear. CDR3 length: 16 residues. Germline V gene sequence: CDR1 SQVTM, CDR2 ANQGSEA. Trimming cost V 2 bases and J 5 bases, with 21 bases left between them. CDR3 nucleotides: TGCAGCGTTGAATGGATGGATCGGGTTACGGAAACTGAAGCTTTCTTT. It specifies CSVEWMDRVTETEAFF.

The rearrangement links TRBV11-2 to TRBJ2-5; 9 bases line up with TRBD1. This CDR3 is 15 amino acids long. Germline V gene lookup returns CDR1 SGHAT and CDR2 FQNNGV. V was pared by 1 base and J by 5 bases, with 5 bases of the junction left unmatched. Here the CDR3 DNA reads TGTGCCAGCAGCTTAGGGGACAGGGCTCGGGAGACCCAGTACTTC. Translating it yields CASSLGDRARETQYF.

This clonotype has only a few counts. The CDR3 protein is CASSFLGGLAGRETQYF. The CDR3 DNA follows: TGTGCCAGCAGTTTTCTCGGCGGACTAGCGGGAAGAGAGACCCAGTACTTC. V and J are TRBV12-3 or TRBV12-4 and TRBJ2-5, with 12 bases aligning to TRBD2. This CDR3 is 17 amino acids long. Germline trimming cut 3 bases from V and 4 bases from J; bases unmatched to any gene: 9.

This clonotype appeared many times. V gene TRBV5-1 combines with J gene TRBJ1-2; D remains ambiguous. This CDR3 contains 11 residues. The ends were cut back, 2 bases at V and 8 bases at J, with 7 bases in the middle. Germline V gene sequence: CDR1 SGHRS, CDR2 YFSETQ. Written as DNA, the CDR3 is TGCGCCAGCAGCTTCAGACGGGGCTACACCTTC. This encodes CASSFRRGYTF.

V usage is TRBV29-1 and J usage is TRBJ2-7; the match to TRBD1 covers 12 bases. The germline gives CDR1 SQVTM, CDR2 ANQGSEA. The CDR3 is 12 residues long. Trimming at V came to 7 bases and at J to 6 bases, leaving 4 bases not matched to a gene. The CDR3 DNA sequence: TGCAGCGCCCCGGGACAGGGGGCCGAGCAGTACTTC. This gives the protein CSAPGQGAEQYF.

This CDR3 reads CASSLDLAGEETQYF. CDR3 in DNA: TGTGCCAGCAGTCTAGATCTAGCGGGAGAAGAGACCCAGTACTTC. The chain carries TRBV25-1 and TRBJ2-5; TRBD2 aligns across 10 bases. There are 15 residues in the CDR3. The germline V gene has CDR1 MGHDK and CDR2 SYGVNS. Trimming removed 5 bases from V and 3 bases from J; junction bases left unmatched: 6.

This clonotype was found many times. The chain employs TRBV5-1 and TRBJ1-1; D possibly corresponds to TRBD1 (5 bases). The CDR3 runs to 12 residues. The ends were cut back, 4 bases at V and 6 bases at J, with 10 bases in the middle. Per germline, CDR1 SGHRS and CDR2 YFSETQ. The CDR3 loop reads CASSPPGAEAFF. DNA of the CDR3: TGCGCCAGCAGCCCCCCGGGGGCTGAAGCTTTCTTT.

This chain links TRBV20-1 with TRBJ2-5, with TRBD2 as a possible D gene (6 bases). The length of the CDR3 is 12 residues. V was cut by 2 bases and J by 9 bases, with 13 bases left in between. CDR1 is DFQATT, CDR2 SNEGSKA, per germline (reference sequence). In DNA form, the CDR3 reads TGCAGTGCTAGACTGGGAGGTCAGCCCCAGTACTTC. This gives the protein CSARLGGQPQYF.

This clonotype was observed a handful of times. This sequence may be a read error, since a much larger clone differs from it by one base. The chain's CDR3 is CASRGGGGELFF. The CDR3 DNA follows: TGTGCCAGCAGGGGGGGCGGCGGGGAGCTGTTTTTT. This chain joins TRBV7-8 and TRBJ2-2; D could derive from TRBD1 or TRBD2 (6 bases each). Germline CDR1 and CDR2: SGHVS and FQNEAQ. Trimming took 6 bases from V and 7 from J, leaving 9 bases between them. CDR3 size: 12 residues.

This clonotype was recorded many times. The rearrangement links TRBV7-8 to TRBJ1-1; 7 bases align to TRBD1. The V gene's germline CDR1 is SGHVS and CDR2 FQNEAQ. This CDR3 is 13 amino acids long. V lost 5 bases to trimming and J lost 8 bases; unmatched junction nucleotides: 8. The CDR3 loop is CASSISATGEAFF. The DNA for the CDR3 is TGTGCCAGCAGCATTAGCGCGACAGGGGAAGCTTTCTTT.

The chain carries TRBV7-9 and TRBJ1-5, with unresolved D. Germline CDR1 is SEHNR and CDR2 is FQNEAQ (reference sequence). V lost 2 bases, J lost 3 bases, and 11 bases lay in between. This CDR3 comprises 15 residues. The CDR3 spells CASSLSGWANQPQHF. The CDR3 coding sequence is TGTGCCAGCAGCTTATCGGGGTGGGCCAATCAGCCCCAGCATTTT.

CDR3 sequence: CASRFGQGDLRGTEAFF. The CDR3 DNA reads as TGCGCCAGCAGGTTCGGCCAGGGGGATTTGCGGGGCACTGAAGCTTTCTTT. This chain connects TRBV4-1 to TRBJ1-1; 7 nucleotides match TRBD1. The trim removed 6 bases at V and 4 bases at J, leaving 17 bases unmatched. The CDR3 spans 17 residues. From germline, CDR1 is MGHRA and CDR2 YSYEKL.

In this sample, this clonotype turned up a few times. The chain recombines TRBV25-1 with TRBJ2-7; TRBD1 is a possible D gene (6 bases). This CDR3 spans 16 amino acids. V was shortened by 5 bases and J by 3 bases, with 20 bases between the two germline ends. Germline V gene sequence: CDR1 MGHDK, CDR2 SYGVNS. The chain's CDR3 is CASSYSPRGRGYEQYF. The CDR3 nucleotides are TGTGCCAGCAGTTACTCCCCCCGAGGCAGGGGCTACGAGCAGTACTTC.

This clonotype came up many times. J is TRBJ2-5 and V is TRBV20-1, with 8 bases aligning to TRBD2. With 0 bases clipped from V and 5 bases from J, the junction kept 14 bases outside the gene matches. Germline V gene lookup returns CDR1 DFQATT and CDR2 SNEGSKA (reference sequence). The CDR3 has 17 residues. CDR3 in DNA: TGCAGTGCTAGAGAGCCGAAGCGGGGGAGCCTGGCGGAGACCCAGTACTTC. Its protein is CSAREPKRGSLAETQYF.

The rearrangement uses TRBV7-2 and TRBJ1-1; D gene unclear. This CDR3 has 13 amino acids. Germline CDR1 is SGHTA and CDR2 is FQGNSA. V lost 7 bases and J 3 bases, leaving 12 bases between the germline ends. CDR3 DNA: TGTGCCAGCATCGAGGGTCTCGACACTGAAGCTTTCTTT. Its protein product is CASIEGLDTEAFF.

The genes are TRBV24-1 and TRBJ1-5; perhaps TRBD1 as D (5 bases). The CDR3 is 13 residues long. Per the germline V gene, CDR1 is KGHDR and CDR2 is SFDVKD. Trimming removed 3 bases at V and 5 bases at J, with 7 bases between. Here the CDR3 reads CATSDGGDQPQHF. CDR3 bases: TGTGCCACCAGTGATGGGGGGGATCAGCCCCAGCATTTT.